In its sample, the clone carrying this TCR beta chain was seen a few times. The antigen is not known. The sample comes from a study of beta chain features in type 1 diabetes. Study results and limitations: Sampled from patients, naive, central memory and Treg TCRB repertoires appeared more similar than those sampled from healthy donors. All four CD4+ subsets from Type 1 diabetes patients carried moderately but significantly shorter TCRB CDR3s.

The CDR3 is 15 residues long. Germline lookup yields CDR1 GTSNPN and CDR2 SVGIG (reference sequence). V was trimmed by 5 bases and J by 4 bases, leaving 20 bases between them. Investigators reverse transcribed all isolated RNA, so they sequenced expressed TCRB transcripts. Read counts averaged around 3.9 million for samples of naive, central memory and regulatory T cells. The repertoire was sequenced with immunoSEQ multiplex PCR; TCRdb's copy has only in-frame clones and lacks some. The data contain nearly 700,000 clones, over 10% of them singletons. Sorted cells reached over 98% purity in every population.

The chain joins TRBV30 to TRBJ1-1; D is undetermined. The sequence derives from a young man with type 1 diabetes. Sequencing was performed on naive CD4+ T cells from blood. Written as DNA, the CDR3 is TGTGCCTGGGATCCCGGCCCTCCTACGGGCACTGAAGCTTTCTTT. Its translation is CAWDPGPPTGTEAFF.